This TCR beta chain stems from a study of blood T cell repertoires in COVID-19. For the study at large: Specimens from acute and convalescent COVID-19 originated in the United States, Italy and Spain. From T cells, B-cell-depleted T cells, or PBMCs came the material, which was cDNA or gDNA.

Method: immunoSEQ multiplex PCR; TCRdb's copy keeps in-frame clones and lacks some. Of around 200,000 clones in the sample, around nine tenths are singletons; the top ten hold about 6%. There are 16 residues in the CDR3. CDR1 and CDR2 from the germline V gene are SGHNT and YYREEE (reference sequence). V lost 0 bases, J lost 3 bases, and 15 bases lay in between. Material for sequencing was peripheral blood. The V and J genes are TRBV5-4 and TRBJ1-2; maybe TRBD1 (5 bases). This TCR was sampled from a man aged 55 to 70 who had recovered from COVID-19. The CDR3 DNA reads TGTGCCAGCAGCTTGGCCGGGGGGGGTGTGGACTATGGCTACACCTTC. It yields the protein CASSLAGGGVDYGYTF.